These T cell receptor beta chains were read from a single sample in a study of T-cell memory formation after mild COVID-19. TCRdb reanalysed the 5' RACE reads using MiXCR and keeps one entry per CDR3 protein. The sample has tens of thousands of distinct CDR3 sequences; about 13% are singletons. The sequenced sample consisted of PBMCs or a T cell subset sorted from them (not recorded which). These TCRs come from a man aged 18 to 29 who had mild COVID-19 (a few samples of this study predate the infection). Cell type and time point are not known. The CDR3 runs from the conserved cysteine through the conserved F or W. A D gene is named only where the DNA matches it firmly. Rows may omit the clone size; those that give it use once, few, many or a size class.

J gene | D gene | V gene | clone size | CDR3 length | CDR3 protein | CDR3 DNA
TRBJ2-7 | . | TRBV9 | few | 14 | CASSVRDQAKEQYF | TGTGCCAGCAGCGTCCGGGACCAAGCTAAGGAGCAGTACTTC
TRBJ2-2 | . | TRBV7-6 | . | 15 | CASSFRGPGTGELFF | TGTGCCAGCAGCTTCAGGGGCCCCGGGACCGGGGAGCTGTTTTTT
TRBJ1-4 | TRBD1 | TRBV7-9 | few | 14 | CASSGDRENEKLFF | TGTGCCAGCAGCGGGGACAGGGAAAATGAAAAACTGTTTTTT
TRBJ1-2 | TRBD1 | TRBV4-1 | . | 12 | CASSPEGAGYTF | TGCGCCAGCAGCCCTGAGGGGGCTGGCTACACCTTC
TRBJ1-2 | . | TRBV11-2 | . | 12 | CASSSPVYGYTF | TGTGCCAGCAGCTCCCCTGTCTATGGCTACACCTTC
TRBJ2-3 | . | TRBV7-9 | many | 14 | CASSLVSKTDTQYF | TGTGCCAGCAGCTTAGTATCCAAGACAGATACGCAGTATTTT
TRBJ1-2 | . | TRBV15 | few | 16 | CATSRDHRGVGYGYTF | TGTGCCACCAGCAGAGATCATCGGGGAGTAGGCTATGGCTACACCTTC
TRBJ1-2 | . | TRBV30 | many | 12 | CARDRGHYGYTF | TGTGCCCGGGACCGAGGCCACTATGGCTACACCTTC
TRBJ2-2 | TRBD2 | TRBV4-2 | few | 16 | CASSQEGRENTGELFF | TGTGCCAGCAGCCAAGAAGGGAGGGAGAACACCGGGGAGCTGTTTTTT
TRBJ1-3 | TRBD1 | TRBV7-9 | . | 14 | CASSFYRGPDTIYF | TGTGCCAGCAGCTTCTACAGGGGACCGGACACCATATATTTT
TRBJ2-3 | TRBD2 | TRBV4-3 | few | 21 | CASSQARPGLAGEHNTDTQYF | TGCGCCAGCAGCCAAGCCAGGCCGGGACTAGCGGGGGAGCACAACACAGATACGCAGTATTTT
TRBJ2-3 | . | TRBV24-1 | . | 21 | CATSDSLDRPGAGISTDTQYF | TGTGCCACCAGTGATTCACTCGACAGACCAGGGGCAGGAATTAGCACAGATACGCAGTATTTT
TRBJ2-3 | . | TRBV15 | . | 15 | CATSRNRRSTDTQYF | TGTGCCACCAGCAGGAACAGGCGTAGCACAGATACGCAGTATTTT
TRBJ2-2 | TRBD1 | TRBV4-1 | many | 15 | CASSPRQGNTGELFF | TGCGCCAGCAGCCCCCGACAGGGGAACACCGGGGAGCTGTTTTTT
TRBJ2-5 | TRBD2 | TRBV4-1 | . | 17 | CASSTGWQGLLQETQYF | TGCGCCAGCAGCACGGGATGGCAGGGACTATTACAAGAGACCCAGTACTTC
TRBJ1-1 | . | TRBV7-2 | many | 13 | CASSYGPTREAFF | TGTGCCAGCAGTTATGGGCCCACAAGAGAAGCTTTCTTT
TRBJ2-3 | . | TRBV5-4 | few | 13 | CASGNGYTDTQYF | TGTGCCAGCGGAAACGGATATACAGATACGCAGTATTTT
TRBJ2-3 | . | TRBV19 | . | 16 | CASTPDPPPGADTQYF | TGTGCCAGTACCCCGGATCCGCCACCGGGCGCAGATACGCAGTATTTT
TRBJ1-1 | . | TRBV27 | . | 13 | CASSSAGPDEAFF | TGTGCCAGCAGTTCCGCGGGTCCCGATGAAGCTTTCTTT
TRBJ1-1 | . | TRBV25-1 | few | 15 | CASSEFGTRNTEAFF | TGTGCCAGCAGTGAATTTGGGACAAGGAACACTGAAGCTTTCTTT
TRBJ1-4 | . | TRBV7-9 | . | 14 | CASSFTAGNEKLFF | TGTGCCAGCAGCTTTACAGCGGGAAATGAAAAACTGTTTTTT
TRBJ2-1 | TRBD2 | TRBV12-3/TRBV12-4 | few | 15 | CASSSRLAGWRGQFF | TGTGCCAGCAGTTCCCGACTAGCGGGGTGGAGGGGGCAGTTCTTC
TRBJ2-1 | . | TRBV4-1 | . | 14 | CASSQEIGSNEQFF | TGCGCCAGCAGCCAAGAAATTGGGAGCAATGAGCAGTTCTTC
TRBJ2-1 | . | TRBV7-3 | . | 12 | CASSFGNNEQFF | TGTGCCAGCAGCTTCGGCAACAATGAGCAGTTCTTC
TRBJ1-3 | . | TRBV5-5 | few | 14 | CASSPRDMRNTIYF | TGTGCCAGCAGCCCAAGAGATATGAGAAACACCATATATTTT
TRBJ2-3 | . | TRBV20-1 | many | 14 | CSARYSLGTDTQYF | TGCAGTGCTAGGTACTCCTTGGGCACAGATACGCAGTATTTT
TRBJ2-5 | TRBD2 | TRBV5-1 | . | 15 | CASSPSGGFQETQYF | TGCGCCAGCAGCCCCAGCGGGGGGTTTCAAGAGACCCAGTACTTC
TRBJ1-5 | TRBD1 | TRBV16 | once | 17 | CASSQLDQDRVNQPQHF | TGTGCCAGCAGCCAGCTTGACCAGGACAGGGTCAATCAGCCCCAGCATTTT
TRBJ2-7 | . | TRBV29-1 | few | 12 | CSVEQQGYEQYF | TGCAGCGTTGAACAACAGGGCTACGAGCAGTACTTC
TRBJ2-2 | TRBD2 | TRBV4-2 | . | 16 | CASSQDPGGELGELFF | TGTGCCAGCAGCCAAGATCCCGGGGGGGAACTCGGGGAGCTGTTTTTT
TRBJ2-7 | . | TRBV9 | . | 16 | CASSPPSGRNAYEQYF | TGTGCCAGCAGCCCCCCTTCGGGGAGGAACGCCTACGAGCAGTACTTC
TRBJ2-1 | TRBD2 | TRBV12-3/TRBV12-4 | . | 14 | CASTPGLAYNEQFF | TGTGCCAGCACCCCGGGACTAGCCTACAATGAGCAGTTCTTC
TRBJ2-5 | TRBD2 | TRBV7-9 | . | 15 | CASSSPGLGQETQYF | TGTGCCAGCAGCTCACCGGGACTAGGCCAAGAGACCCAGTACTTC
TRBJ2-3 | . | TRBV6-6 | . | 13 | CASRWLDTDTQYF | TGTGCCAGCAGGTGGCTAGACACAGATACGCAGTATTTT
TRBJ2-7 | . | TRBV7-2 | many | 14 | CASSHPGQAYEQYF | TGTGCCAGCAGCCATCCCGGACAAGCCTACGAGCAGTACTTC
TRBJ1-1 | . | TRBV7-8 | few | 16 | CASSPQFVGYGTEAFF | TGTGCCAGCAGCCCCCAATTCGTGGGTTACGGCACTGAAGCTTTCTTT
TRBJ2-1 | TRBD2 | TRBV11-2 | . | 15 | CASSLVAGTYNEQFF | TGTGCCAGCAGCTTAGTAGCGGGGACCTACAATGAGCAGTTCTTC
TRBJ2-3 | TRBD2 | TRBV3-1 | . | 18 | CASSQTRASGELTDTQYF | TGTGCCAGCAGCCAAACCAGGGCTAGCGGCGAGCTCACAGATACGCAGTATTTT
TRBJ1-2 | . | TRBV6-5 | . | 12 | CASSHSNYGYTF | TGTGCCAGCAGTCACAGCAACTATGGCTACACCTTC
TRBJ2-5 | . | TRBV7-9 | . | 14 | CASSSTGPGETQYF | TGTGCCAGCAGCTCAACAGGGCCAGGAGAGACCCAGTACTTC
TRBJ1-4 | . | TRBV6-5 | few | 15 | CASSYTGGSNEKLFF | TGTGCCAGCAGTTACACGGGGGGATCAAATGAAAAACTGTTTTTT
TRBJ2-1 | . | TRBV7-6 | . | 15 | CASSSYSSSYNEQFF | TGTGCCAGCAGCTCTTACTCCAGCTCCTACAATGAGCAGTTCTTC
TRBJ1-1 | . | TRBV6-5 | . | 12 | CASSITGARAFF | TGTGCCAGCAGTATAACAGGAGCACGGGCTTTCTTT
TRBJ2-1 | . | TRBV20-1 | . | 13 | CSAQDDSYNEQFF | TGCAGTGCTCAGGACGATTCCTACAATGAGCAGTTCTTC
TRBJ1-1 | TRBD1 | TRBV4-1 | few | 15 | CASSQTEGANTEAFF | TGCGCCAGCAGCCAGACCGAGGGGGCGAACACTGAAGCTTTCTTT
TRBJ2-3 | TRBD1 | TRBV10-3 | few | 17 | CAIRTDLGTGGRDTQYF | TGTGCCATCAGGACCGACCTCGGGACAGGGGGGCGAGATACGCAGTATTTT
TRBJ1-3 | . | TRBV6-6 | many | 14 | CASSYLTAGNTIYF | TGTGCCAGCAGTTACCTCACAGCTGGAAACACCATATATTTT
TRBJ2-1 | . | TRBV7-8 | few | 17 | CASSALEGHRMYNEQFF | TGTGCCAGCAGCGCCCTGGAGGGACACCGAATGTACAATGAGCAGTTCTTC
TRBJ2-1 | . | TRBV2 | few | 13 | CASEGDPSSEQFF | TGTGCCAGCGAGGGGGACCCATCATCCGAGCAGTTCTTC
TRBJ1-2 | . | TRBV19 | . | 14 | CASSTSAGVYGYTF | .